A single sample gave rise to the 11 T cell receptor beta chains below, sequenced in a study. TCRdb redid the calling of the 5' RACE reads with MiXCR, one entry per CDR3 protein. Of over 45,000 distinct CDR3 sequences in the sample, more than 25% are singletons; the top ten hold roughly 2.2%. Cells sorted as Tregs were CD4+, CD25+ and CD127-/low. The sample comprised tumor-infiltrating Tregs sorted from the breast tumor. The source is a female donor with breast cancer.

The genes are TRBV28 and TRBJ1-2; TRBD1 aligns across 9 bases. CDR1 is MDHEN and CDR2 is SYDVKM in the germline V gene. This CDR3 has 14 amino acids. V gave up 7 bases and J gave up 9 bases; unmatched junction bases: 12. The DNA for the CDR3 is TGTGCCAGCACCTTAGGGGGACAGGGTTTGAGCTACACCTTC. Translation: CASTLGGQGLSYTF.

This clonotype has a count of ten or more. This chain connects TRBV4-1 to TRBJ2-7; TRBD1 agrees at 8 bases. CDR3 length: 15 residues. Trimming at V came to 4 bases and at J to 5 bases, leaving 10 bases not matched to a gene. From germline, CDR1 is MGHRA and CDR2 YSYEKL. Here the CDR3 reads CASSPRTGRSDEQYF. DNA for the CDR3: TGCGCCAGCAGCCCACGGACAGGGAGGTCCGACGAGCAGTACTTC.

This clonotype was detected a few times. The chain couples TRBV12-3 or TRBV12-4 to TRBJ1-1, with D maybe TRBD1 (6 bases). The ends were cut back, 8 bases at V and 11 bases at J, with 18 bases in the middle. This CDR3 comprises 12 residues. CDR3 nucleotide sequence: TGTGCCAGCGGAACCTTACAGGGTGGGGCTTTCTTT. As protein: CASGTLQGGAFF.

This clonotype was counted many times. The chain carries TRBV7-9 and TRBJ2-5, with 13 bases lining up with TRBD2. V gave up 6 bases and J gave up 5 bases; unmatched junction bases: 6. This CDR3 is built from 15 residues. CDR1 is SEHNR and CDR2 is FQNEAQ in the germline V gene (reference sequence). CDR3 DNA sequence: TGTGCCAGCAGTTTTGGACTAGCGGGAGAGGAGACCCAGTACTTC. It is translated as CASSFGLAGEETQYF.

The CDR3 region is CASSQDTREYNEQFF. The CDR3, as DNA: TGCGCCAGCAGCCAAGATACGCGGGAGTACAATGAGCAGTTCTTC. The genes are TRBV4-3 and TRBJ2-1, with 7 nucleotides matching TRBD2. This CDR3 is 15 amino acids long. V trimming: 0 bases; J trimming: 4 bases; junction bases outside the gene matches: 3. In germline, CDR1 is LGHNA, CDR2 YSLEER.

The V call is TRBV20-1, the J call TRBJ2-7; 12 positions match TRBD2. This CDR3 has 14 amino acids. V lost 4 bases, J lost 5 bases, and 6 bases stayed unmatched. CDR1 DFQATT and CDR2 SNEGSKA come from the germline V gene (reference sequence). For the CDR3, the DNA is TGCAGTGCTACCTCTAGCGGGAGGGCCCACGAGCAGTACTTC. Its protein product is CSATSSGRAHEQYF.

This clonotype turned up a few times. A much larger clone differs by one base, so this may be a read error. The J gene is TRBJ2-7, the V gene TRBV6-5, with D perhaps assigned TRBD1 or TRBD2 (5 bases each). Per germline, CDR1 MNHEY and CDR2 SVGAGI. This CDR3 is 19 amino acids long. V lost 6 bases and J 2 bases, leaving 29 bases between the germline ends. As DNA, the CDR3 is TGTGCCAGCAGCCATACCGGGAAGCCCAGGGACCCCGAGCCCTACGAGCAGTACTTC. Protein product: CASSHTGKPRDPEPYEQYF.

V usage is TRBV28 and J usage is TRBJ2-7, with a weak D call TRBD2 (5 bases). CDR1 is MDHEN and CDR2 is SYDVKM in the germline V gene. The CDR3 is 13 amino acids. Trimming cost V 6 bases and J 3 bases, with 12 bases left between them. CDR3 nucleotide sequence: TGTGCCAGCAGAAAGCGGAATAGCTACGAGCAGTACTTC. Amino acids: CASRKRNSYEQYF.

This chain's CDR3 is CASSSGGSGANVLTF. In DNA form, the CDR3 reads TGCGCCAGCAGCTCGGGGGGCTCTGGGGCCAACGTCCTGACTTTC. This rearrangement joins TRBV5-1 to TRBJ2-6, with 7 bases identical to TRBD2. Germline-derived CDR1 and CDR2 are SGHRS and YFSETQ. CDR3 length: 15 residues. Unmatched junction bases numbered 0, after V lost 3 bases and J lost 0 bases.

The chain has TRBV6-2 or TRBV6-3 and TRBJ2-5; D could derive from TRBD1 or TRBD2 (6 bases each). Germline lookup yields CDR1 MNHEY and CDR2 SVGEGT. V dropped 10 bases and J dropped 5 bases, with 26 bases sitting between them. The CDR3 contains 16 residues. DNA of the CDR3: TGTGCCACCAGGAACAGGGTACCCCCTCGGGGGGAGACCCAGTACTTC. It is translated as CATRNRVPPRGETQYF.

The J gene is TRBJ1-1, the V gene TRBV20-1; 7 bases are a match to TRBD1. The germline V gene encodes CDR1 DFQATT and CDR2 SNEGSKA (reference sequence). The CDR3 has 13 residues. With V trimmed by 0 bases and J by 10 bases, 8 bases remained unmatched. CDR3 DNA sequence: TGCAGTGCTAGAGAGGGACAGACCTTGGGAGCTTTCTTT. Protein product: CSAREGQTLGAFF.